In its sample, the clone carrying this T cell receptor beta chain was seen a few times. Its specificity is not known. The use of a sample-barcoded 5' primer and a J-beta primer mix characterized a second PCR of about 6 to 12 cycles. TCRdb itself ran the 5' RACE reads through MiXCR, one entry per CDR3 protein. The sample includes some 900,000 distinct CDR3 sequences, around 30% seen only once; the top ten take 15% to 20%. These data originate in a study of blood T cells in healthy people across ages. Study in general: Template switching picked up about one barcoded beta molecule for each two T cells. Broader study findings: Naive CD4+ cells and diversity were both higher in long-lived donors than in aged donors. Lack of knowledge of donor CMV status possibly confounded expanded clonotype changes.

V was trimmed by 4 bases and J by 0 bases, leaving 14 bases between them. There are 17 residues in the CDR3. CDR1 and CDR2 (germline): SGHKS, YYEKEE (reference sequence). It was approximately 9 milliliters of peripheral blood that were drawn from each donor. This sequence originates from a woman aged 80 or over in good health. Material: blood. The gene calls are TRBV5-5 and TRBJ2-6; D remains unclear. CDR3 in amino acids: CASSLLGDYSGANVLTF. CDR3 nucleotides: TGTGCCAGCAGCCTCCTTGGGGATTACTCTGGGGCCAACGTCCTGACTTTC.